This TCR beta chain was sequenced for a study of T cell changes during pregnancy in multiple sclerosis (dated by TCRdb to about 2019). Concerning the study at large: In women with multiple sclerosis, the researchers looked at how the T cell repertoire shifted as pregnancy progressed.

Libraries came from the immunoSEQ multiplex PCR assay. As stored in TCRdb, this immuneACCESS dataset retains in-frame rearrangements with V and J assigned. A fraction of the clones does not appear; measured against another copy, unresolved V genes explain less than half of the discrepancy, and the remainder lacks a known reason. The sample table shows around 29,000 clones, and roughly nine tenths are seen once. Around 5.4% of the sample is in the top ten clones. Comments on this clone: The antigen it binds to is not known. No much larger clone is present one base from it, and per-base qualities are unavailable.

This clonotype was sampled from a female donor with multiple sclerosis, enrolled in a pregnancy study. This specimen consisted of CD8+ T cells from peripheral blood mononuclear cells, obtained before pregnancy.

The bases read TGTGCCAGCAGTGGTCCGGGTAACTATGGCTACACCTTC. It specifies CASSGPGNYGYTF. Recombination connected TRBV27 to TRBJ1-2; the D gene is not confidently resolved. Via the germline V gene (reference sequence), CDR1 is MNHEY and CDR2 SMNVEV. Including the terminal cysteine and phenylalanine, the CDR3 comprises 13 residues. Only the CDR3 portion is preserved as DNA: 39 bases, with reading frame beginning at the first base. V loses 5 bases, J loses 1 base, and the germline ends lie 8 bases apart.